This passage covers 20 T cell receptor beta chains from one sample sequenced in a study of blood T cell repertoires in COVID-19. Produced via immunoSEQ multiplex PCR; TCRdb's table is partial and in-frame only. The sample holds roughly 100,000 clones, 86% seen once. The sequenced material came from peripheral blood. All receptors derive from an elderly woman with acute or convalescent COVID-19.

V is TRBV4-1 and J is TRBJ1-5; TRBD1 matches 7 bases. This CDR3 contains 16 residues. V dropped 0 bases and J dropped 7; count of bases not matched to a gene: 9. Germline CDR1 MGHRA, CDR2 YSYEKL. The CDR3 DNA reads TGCGCCAGCAGCCAAGAGGGCGAGGGGGCATGGCAGCCCCAGCATTTT. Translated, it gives CASSQEGEGAWQPQHF.

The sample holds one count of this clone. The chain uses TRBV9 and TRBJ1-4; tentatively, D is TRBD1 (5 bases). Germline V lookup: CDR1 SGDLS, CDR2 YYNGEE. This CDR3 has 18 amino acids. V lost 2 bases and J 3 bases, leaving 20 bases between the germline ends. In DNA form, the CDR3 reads TGTGCCAGCAGCGTCTCTGGCGCGGGGGTTCGGCCTAATGAAAAACTGTTTTTT. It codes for CASSVSGAGVRPNEKLFF.

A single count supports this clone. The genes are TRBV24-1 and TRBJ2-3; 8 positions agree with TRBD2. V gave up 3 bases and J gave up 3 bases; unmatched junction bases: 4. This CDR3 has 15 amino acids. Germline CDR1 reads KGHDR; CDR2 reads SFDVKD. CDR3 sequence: CATSDPSGGTDTQYF. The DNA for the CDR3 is TGTGCCACCAGTGATCCGTCGGGGGGGACAGATACGCAGTATTTT.

CDR3 sequence (DNA): TGTGCCAGCAGCGTGGGACAGGGGCCCTATGGCTACACCTTC. Translating it yields CASSVGQGPYGYTF. This chain joins TRBV9 and TRBJ1-2; 10 bases are shared with TRBD1. The germline CDR1 and CDR2 sequences are SGDLS and YYNGEE. V lost 2 bases to trimming and J lost 4 bases; unmatched junction nucleotides: 2. This CDR3 comprises 14 residues.

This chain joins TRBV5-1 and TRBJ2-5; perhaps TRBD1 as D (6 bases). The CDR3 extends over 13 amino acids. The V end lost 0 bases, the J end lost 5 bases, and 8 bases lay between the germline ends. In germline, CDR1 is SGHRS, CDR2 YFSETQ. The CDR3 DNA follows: TGCGCCAGCAGCTTGGGACAGGCTGAGACCCAGTACTTC. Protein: CASSLGQAETQYF.

CDR3 region: CASSLAGGEADTQYF. The CDR3 region has the DNA TGTGCCAGCAGCTTGGCAGGGGGTGAGGCAGATACGCAGTATTTT. V gene TRBV5-4 combines with J gene TRBJ2-3, with 7 bases identical to TRBD1. The CDR3 has 15 amino acids. The trim removed 0 bases at V and 4 bases at J, leaving 5 bases unmatched. Germline CDR1 SGHNT, CDR2 YYREEE (reference sequence).

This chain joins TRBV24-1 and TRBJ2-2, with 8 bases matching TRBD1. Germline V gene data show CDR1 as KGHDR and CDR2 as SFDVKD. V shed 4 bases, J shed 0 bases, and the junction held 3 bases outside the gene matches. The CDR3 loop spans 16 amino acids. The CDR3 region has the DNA TGTGCCACCAGTGACCGGACAGGGCCGAACACCGGGGAGCTGTTTTTT. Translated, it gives CATSDRTGPNTGELFF.

The CDR3: CASSDRDRVRAFF. In DNA form, the CDR3 reads TGTGCCAGCAGCGACCGGGACAGGGTTCGAGCTTTCTTT. The chain employs TRBV3-1 (or the pseudogene TRBV3-2) and TRBJ1-1, with 9 positions matching TRBD1. Germline CDR1 LGHDT, CDR2 YNNKEL (reference sequence). V lost 5 bases, J lost 10 bases, and 8 bases stayed unmatched. The length of the CDR3 is 13 residues.

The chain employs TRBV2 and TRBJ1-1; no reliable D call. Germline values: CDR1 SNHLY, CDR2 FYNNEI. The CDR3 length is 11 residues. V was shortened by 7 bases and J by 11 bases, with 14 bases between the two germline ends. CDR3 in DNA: TGTGCCAGCATGGACTACCTCGGGGCTTTCTTT. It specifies CASMDYLGAFF. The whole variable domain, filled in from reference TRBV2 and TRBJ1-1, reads EPEVTQTPSHQVTQMGQEVILRCVPISNHLYFYWYRQILGQKVEFLVSFYNNEISEKSEIFDDQFSVERPDGSNFTLKIRSTKLEDSAMYFCASMDYLGAFFGQGTRLTVV.

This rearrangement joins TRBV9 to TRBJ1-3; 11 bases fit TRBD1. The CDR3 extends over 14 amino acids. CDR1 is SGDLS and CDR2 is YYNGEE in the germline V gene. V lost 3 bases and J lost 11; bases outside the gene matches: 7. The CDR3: CASSAGTGGTAIYF. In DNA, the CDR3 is TGTGCCAGCAGCGCCGGGACAGGGGGGACCGCCATATATTTT.

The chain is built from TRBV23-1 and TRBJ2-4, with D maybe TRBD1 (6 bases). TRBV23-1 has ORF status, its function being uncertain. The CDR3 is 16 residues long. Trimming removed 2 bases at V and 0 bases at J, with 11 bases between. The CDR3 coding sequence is TGCGCCAGCAGTCAAGGGACAAGGAAAGCCAAAAACATTCAGTACTTC. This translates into CASSQGTRKAKNIQYF.

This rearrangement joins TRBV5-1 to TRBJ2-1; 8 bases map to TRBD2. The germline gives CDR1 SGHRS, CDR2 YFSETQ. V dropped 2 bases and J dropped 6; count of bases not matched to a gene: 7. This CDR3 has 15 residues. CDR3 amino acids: CASSLPAGESNEQFF. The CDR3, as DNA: TGCGCCAGCAGCTTACCAGCGGGGGAGTCCAATGAGCAGTTCTTC.

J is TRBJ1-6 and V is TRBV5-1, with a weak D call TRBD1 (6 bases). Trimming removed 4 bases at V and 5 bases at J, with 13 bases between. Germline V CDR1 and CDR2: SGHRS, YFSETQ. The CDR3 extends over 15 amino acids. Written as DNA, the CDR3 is TGCGCCAGCAGCATCGGACAGTTACATAATTCACCCCTCCACTTT. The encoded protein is CASSIGQLHNSPLHF.

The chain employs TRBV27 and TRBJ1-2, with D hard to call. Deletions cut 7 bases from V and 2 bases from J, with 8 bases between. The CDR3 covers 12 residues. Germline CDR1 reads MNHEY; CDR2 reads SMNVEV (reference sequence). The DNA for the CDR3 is TGTGCCAGCAAGGGAGGGAACTATGGCTACACCTTC. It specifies CASKGGNYGYTF.

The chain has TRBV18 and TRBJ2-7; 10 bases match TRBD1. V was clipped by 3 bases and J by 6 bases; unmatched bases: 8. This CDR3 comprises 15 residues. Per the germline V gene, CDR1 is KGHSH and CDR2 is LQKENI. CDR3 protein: CASSPRDRGLGEQYF. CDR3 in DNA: TGTGCCAGCTCACCTAGAGACAGGGGGCTTGGCGAGCAGTACTTC.

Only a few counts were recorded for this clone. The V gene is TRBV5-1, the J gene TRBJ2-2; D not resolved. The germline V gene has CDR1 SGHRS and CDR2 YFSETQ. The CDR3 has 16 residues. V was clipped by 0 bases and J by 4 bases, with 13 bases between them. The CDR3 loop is CASSLDVALGTGELFF. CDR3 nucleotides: TGCGCCAGCAGCTTGGATGTAGCTTTGGGCACCGGGGAGCTGTTTTTT.

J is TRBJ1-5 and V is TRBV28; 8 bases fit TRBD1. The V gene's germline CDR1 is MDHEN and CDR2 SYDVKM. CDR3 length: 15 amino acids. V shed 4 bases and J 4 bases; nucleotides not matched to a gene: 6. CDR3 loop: CASSSDRDENQPQHF. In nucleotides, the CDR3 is TGTGCCAGCAGTTCGGACAGGGATGAAAATCAGCCCCAGCATTTT.

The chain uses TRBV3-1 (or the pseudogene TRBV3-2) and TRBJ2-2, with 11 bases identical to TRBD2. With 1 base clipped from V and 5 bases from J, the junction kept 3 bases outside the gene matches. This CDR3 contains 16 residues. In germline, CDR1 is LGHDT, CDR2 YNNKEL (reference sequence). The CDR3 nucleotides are TGTGCCAGCAGCCAAGTTTCTAGCGGGGGGACCGGGGAGCTGTTTTTT. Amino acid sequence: CASSQVSSGGTGELFF.

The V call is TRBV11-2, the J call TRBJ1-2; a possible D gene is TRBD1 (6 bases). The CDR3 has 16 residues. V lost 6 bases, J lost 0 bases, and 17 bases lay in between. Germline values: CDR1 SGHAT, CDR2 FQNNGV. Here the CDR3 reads CASRPLFRGANYGYTF. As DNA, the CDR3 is TGTGCCAGCAGGCCTCTCTTCAGGGGAGCTAACTATGGCTACACCTTC.

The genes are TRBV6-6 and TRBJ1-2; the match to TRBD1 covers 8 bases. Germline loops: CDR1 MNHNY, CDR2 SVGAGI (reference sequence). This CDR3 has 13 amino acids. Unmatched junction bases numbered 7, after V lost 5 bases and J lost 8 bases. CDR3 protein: CASSPTGAFGYTF. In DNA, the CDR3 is TGTGCCAGCAGTCCGACAGGGGCCTTCGGCTACACCTTC.